This T cell receptor (beta chain) was obtained from a study of beta chain features in type 1 diabetes. Study details: In all, 107,917,701 sorted cells from all samples were analyzed.

CDR1 and CDR2 from the germline V gene are SGHTA and FQGTGA. V was trimmed by 4 bases and J by 5 bases, leaving 17 bases between them. The CDR3 runs to 15 residues. Isolated RNA was reverse transcribed in full, so expressed TCRB transcripts were sequenced. Method: immunoSEQ multiplex PCR; TCRdb's copy keeps in-frame clones and lacks some. The table shows about 290,000 clones, with about 7.8% occurring only once. In the case of this clone: Its cognate antigen is unknown.

Study-level points and caveats: Because the template was cDNA, high-expressing cells might be over-represented. The study found that naive, central memory and Treg TCRB repertoires appeared more similar in patients than in healthy donors. Patients with Type 1 diabetes showed moderately but significantly shorter TCRB CDR3s in all four CD4+ subsets.

Sequences were obtained from central memory CD4+ T cells from blood. The clonotype comes from a woman aged 18-29 years in good health. The chain links TRBV7-3 to TRBJ2-5; D is possibly TRBD2 (6 bases). CDR3 residues: CASSSSRDSLETQYF. The CDR3 region has the DNA TGTGCCAGCAGCTCTTCCCGGGACTCGCTCGAGACCCAGTACTTC.